This passage covers 26 T cell receptor beta chains from one sample sequenced in a study of identical twins listed by TCRdb under 2016. Libraries were constructed by 5' RACE. Instrument on record: Illumina HiSeq 2000. TCRdb's own reprocessing of the public reads used fastp at Q25 and MiXCR and kept productive beta chains. For every CDR3 protein sequence, its rows merge into one entry that carries the most common genes and DNA. The sample contains about 470,000 distinct CDR3 sequences, 20% to 25% of them found a single time. Roughly 3% of the sample rests with the top ten. The same data also contributed to another study, on T cells expressing NK-cell markers.

Sequencing used CD4+ T cells sorted from blood. These receptors all stem from a woman under 30 in good health.

This clonotype was detected a few times. The germline gene is not matched at one end of the junction; a read error may be the cause. The chain couples TRBV5-1 to TRBJ2-4; no reliable D call. Germline CDR1 is SGHRS and CDR2 is YFSETQ. The CDR3 is 12 amino acids. The CDR3 loop reads CASSLTQGIQHF. CDR3 DNA: TGCGCCAGCAGCTTGACTCAAGGTATTCAGCACTTC.

This clonotype was observed a few times. This chain links TRBV20-1 with TRBJ2-7; 8 positions agree with TRBD1. This CDR3 comprises 17 residues. J lost 4 bases, V lost 1 base, and 15 bases had no gene match. The germline V gene encodes CDR1 DFQATT and CDR2 SNEGSKA (reference sequence). The CDR3: CSARGSAGTGKFYEQYF. The CDR3 bases are TGCAGTGCTAGAGGGTCTGCGGGGACAGGAAAGTTTTACGAGCAGTACTTC.

This CDR3 is CASSDRLGTGQPQHF. The CDR3 DNA reads as TGTGCCAGCAGCGACCGCTTAGGCACGGGTCAGCCCCAGCATTTT. This sequence joins TRBV7-2 and TRBJ1-5; D is ambiguous. Trimming cost V 5 bases and J 6 bases, with 17 bases left between them. Germline assignment: CDR1 SGHTA and CDR2 FQGNSA. The CDR3 sequence is 15 residues long.

The rearrangement uses TRBV3-1 and TRBJ1-2; D ambiguous. Germline-derived CDR1 and CDR2 are LGHDT and YNNKEL (reference sequence). The CDR3 consists of 13 residues. The germline V and J ends were trimmed by 3 bases and 2 bases, with 7 bases remaining between them. The CDR3 sequence: CASSHGRNYGYTF. The CDR3 nucleotides read TGTGCCAGCAGCCACGGACGGAACTATGGCTACACCTTC.

This sequence joins TRBV10-3 and TRBJ1-6; a possible D gene is TRBD1 (6 bases). CDR3 length: 19 amino acids. Germline-derived CDR1 and CDR2 are ENHRY and SYGVKD. The V end lost 1 base, the J end lost 0 bases, and 16 bases lay between the germline ends. CDR3 sequence reads: CAISEWAGDTFSYNSPLHF. The CDR3 DNA reads as TGTGCCATCAGTGAGTGGGCAGGGGATACCTTCTCCTATAATTCACCCCTCCACTTT.

This clonotype was seen more than once but under ten times. The chain recombines TRBV12-3 or TRBV12-4 with TRBJ1-1, with a tentative D call TRBD1 (5 bases). The CDR3 sequence is 15 residues long. The ends were cut back, 5 bases at V and 1 base at J, with 14 bases in the middle. CDR3 in DNA: TGTGCCAGCAGTGGCCTGGGGGGAGGGAACACTGAAGCTTTCTTT. This translates into CASSGLGGGNTEAFF.

V gene TRBV12-3 or TRBV12-4 combines with J gene TRBJ1-6, with D tentatively TRBD1 (5 bases). The ends were cut back, 2 bases at V and 6 bases at J, with 8 bases in the middle. This CDR3 spans 14 amino acids. The CDR3 protein is CASSLSGGNSPLHF. The CDR3 DNA follows: TGTGCCAGCAGTTTATCCGGGGGTAATTCACCCCTCCACTTT.

A few counts support this clonotype. The chain uses TRBV12-3 or TRBV12-4 and TRBJ2-5, with 7 bases fitting TRBD1. The CDR3 is made up of 14 amino acids. The J segment lost 5 bases and the V segment lost 3 bases, leaving 6 bases of the junction unmatched. CDR3 amino acids: CASSFGQGVETQYF. DNA for the CDR3: TGTGCCAGCAGTTTTGGCCAGGGGGTTGAGACCCAGTACTTC.

This clonotype came up a few times. The J gene is TRBJ2-1, the V gene TRBV15; 7 nucleotides match TRBD2. The CDR3 length is 15 residues. CDR1 LNHNV and CDR2 YYDKDF come from the germline V gene (reference sequence). The J segment lost 14 bases and the V segment lost 0 bases, leaving 13 bases of the junction unmatched. For the CDR3, the DNA is TGTGCCACCAGCAGAGATTTGGGGCGGGAGCAGGTGAAGTTCTTC. It specifies CATSRDLGREQVKFF.

The chain employs TRBV7-9 and TRBJ1-3, with D perhaps matching TRBD1 (5 bases). The CDR3 totals 14 residues. Trimming took 8 bases from V and 3 from J, leaving 14 bases between them. Germline V lookup: CDR1 SEHNR, CDR2 FQNEAQ (reference sequence). CDR3 sequence: CASYWQQGGNTIYF. The CDR3 bases are TGTGCCAGCTATTGGCAGCAGGGTGGAAACACCATATATTTT.

The V call is TRBV20-1, the J call TRBJ1-6, with unresolved D. The CDR3 is made up of 12 amino acids. CDR1 is DFQATT and CDR2 is SNEGSKA in the germline V gene (reference sequence). Trimming pared 0 bases from V and 7 bases from J, leaving 4 bases between. The CDR3 DNA reads as TGCAGTGCTAGAGAAAGGAATTCACCCCTCCACTTT. It yields the protein CSARERNSPLHF.

A few counts support this clonotype. This chain links TRBV7-2 with TRBJ2-7; D is ambiguous. The CDR3 is 14 residues long. Trimming took off 5 bases at V and 2 bases at J, with 13 bases between the two ends. CDR1 and CDR2 (germline): SGHTA, FQGNSA. CDR3 bases: TGTGCCAGCAGCGAAGGTGTCCAAACCTACGAGCAGTACTTC. It specifies CASSEGVQTYEQYF.

The V call is TRBV3-1, the J call TRBJ2-3; D gene unclear. Germline V gene lookup returns CDR1 LGHDT and CDR2 YNNKEL (reference sequence). Trimming stripped 0 bases from V and 2 bases from J, with 6 bases between. This CDR3 comprises 14 residues. CDR3 sequence reads: CASSQDSFTDTQYF. In DNA, the CDR3 is TGTGCCAGCAGCCAAGATTCGTTCACAGATACGCAGTATTTT.

This clonotype has only a few counts. V gene TRBV27 combines with J gene TRBJ1-1; perhaps TRBD1 as D (5 bases). Trimming took 2 bases from V and 5 from J, leaving 18 bases between them. CDR1 is MNHEY, CDR2 SMNVEV, per germline (reference sequence). The CDR3 is made up of 16 amino acids. CDR3 DNA sequence: TGTGCCAGCAGTTTAGGGGGTTGGGGCGGGGAGACTGAAGCTTTCTTT. Residues: CASSLGGWGGETEAFF.

This clonotype was detected a few times. The chain uses TRBV11-1 and TRBJ2-3, with D tentatively TRBD2 (5 bases). Trimming took 1 base from V and 1 from J, leaving 21 bases between them. This CDR3 is built from 19 residues. Germline V lookup: CDR1 SGHAT, CDR2 FQDESV (reference sequence). The CDR3 loop reads CASSLGTFAGPRGTDTQYF. Here the CDR3 DNA reads TGTGCCAGCAGCTTAGGAACATTCGCGGGCCCGAGAGGCACAGATACGCAGTATTTT.

V gene TRBV27 combines with J gene TRBJ2-4; D is possibly TRBD2 (5 bases). Germline V gives CDR1 MNHEY, CDR2 SMNVEV (reference sequence). Trimming took off 8 bases at V and 1 base at J, with 6 bases between the two ends. CDR3 length equals 12 residues. CDR3 loop: CASGEAKNIQYF. For the CDR3, the DNA is TGTGCCAGCGGGGAGGCCAAAAACATTCAGTACTTC.

The V gene is TRBV12-3 or TRBV12-4, the J gene TRBJ2-5; 7 nucleotides match TRBD2. This CDR3 comprises 15 residues. The trim removed 6 bases at V and 5 bases at J, leaving 12 bases unmatched. The CDR3, as DNA: TGTGCCAGCAGCCGTACTAGCGCCGCGGGGGAGACCCAGTACTTC. Residues: CASSRTSAAGETQYF.

This clonotype was observed a handful of times. The rearrangement links TRBV5-1 to TRBJ1-1; TRBD1 is a possible D gene (6 bases). The CDR3 is 15 residues long. Trimming took 5 bases from V and 0 from J, leaving 14 bases between them. Germline V gene lookup returns CDR1 SGHRS and CDR2 YFSETQ. The CDR3 sequence is CASRPGQSMNTEAFF. As DNA, the CDR3 is TGCGCCAGCAGACCAGGACAGTCCATGAACACTGAAGCTTTCTTT.

V gene TRBV14 combines with J gene TRBJ2-7, with 10 bases aligning to TRBD2. The CDR3 sequence is 14 residues long. CDR1 is SGHDN, CDR2 FVKESK, per germline. With V trimmed by 4 bases and J by 2 bases, 2 bases remained unmatched. The CDR3 DNA follows: TGTGCCAGCAGCCTGACTAGCGGGCCCTACGAGCAGTACTTC. Translation: CASSLTSGPYEQYF.

The chain employs TRBV15 and TRBJ2-4; D is ambiguous. The CDR3 is 15 amino acids. V shed 5 bases and J shed 0 bases, with 11 bases lying between them. Germline V gene data show CDR1 as LNHNV and CDR2 as YYDKDF (reference sequence). CDR3 residues: CATSPLELAKNIQYF. CDR3 DNA sequence: TGTGCCACCAGCCCCCTTGAGCTAGCCAAAAACATTCAGTACTTC.

This clonotype came up a few times. This sequence joins TRBV20-1 and TRBJ2-1, with 7 positions matching TRBD2. CDR3 length equals 15 residues. The V gene's germline CDR1 is DFQATT and CDR2 SNEGSKA (reference sequence). Losses at the gene ends were 5 bases for V and 0 bases for J; bases not matched to a gene: 7. The CDR3: CSASSGGASYNEQFF. CDR3 nucleotide sequence: TGCAGTGCTTCGTCGGGGGGAGCCTCCTACAATGAGCAGTTCTTC.

This clonotype has a handful of counts. The rearrangement joins TRBV20-1 to TRBJ1-4, with a tentative D call TRBD1 (6 bases). Germline V lookup: CDR1 DFQATT, CDR2 SNEGSKA (reference sequence). The CDR3 loop spans 14 amino acids. Trimming stripped 6 bases from V and 5 bases from J, with 16 bases between. CDR3 DNA sequence: TGCAGTGCGCAGAACAGGGCCGCAAATGAAAAACTGTTTTTT. Translation: CSAQNRAANEKLFF.

Here the CDR3 reads CASRQGRSSYNEQFF. CDR3 bases: TGTGCCAGTAGACAGGGTCGTAGCTCCTACAATGAGCAGTTCTTC. This chain links TRBV19 with TRBJ2-1; D is perhaps TRBD1 (6 bases). The CDR3 runs 15 residues. V was pared by 6 bases and J by 0 bases, with 12 bases between. The germline V gene has CDR1 LNHDA and CDR2 SQIVND (reference sequence).

This chain joins TRBV7-9 and TRBJ1-2, with a possible D match to TRBD1 (5 bases). The germline V and J ends were trimmed by 2 bases and 8 bases, with 9 bases remaining between them. The CDR3 is 12 amino acids. Germline CDR1 reads SEHNR; CDR2 reads FQNEAQ (reference sequence). CDR3 coding DNA: TGTGCCAGCAGCTTACTTAGGGGCGGCTACACCTTC. Translating gives CASSLLRGGYTF.

This sequence joins TRBV20-1 and TRBJ2-7; no clear D gene. The germline CDR1 and CDR2 sequences are DFQATT and SNEGSKA (reference sequence). V dropped 3 bases and J dropped 2 bases, with 17 bases sitting between them. CDR3 length: 15 residues. Here the CDR3 DNA reads TGCAGTGCTAGCCTCCCCTCTTTGGTGCCCTACGAGCAGTACTTC. Translating it yields CSASLPSLVPYEQYF.

This clonotype turned up a few times. The rearrangement uses TRBV29-1 and TRBJ2-7; 7 bases are a match to TRBD2. V lost 4 bases and J lost 3; bases outside the gene matches: 6. Germline-derived CDR1 and CDR2 are SQVTM and ANQGSEA. This CDR3 has 13 residues. CDR3 DNA: TGCAGCGTTGGGGAGGGGCGGAACTACGAGCAGTACTTC. Its protein is CSVGEGRNYEQYF.